These 21 T cell receptor beta chains were all obtained from the same sample, sequenced in a study of T cell changes during pregnancy in multiple sclerosis. Profiled with immunoSEQ multiplex PCR; TCRdb holds only in-frame clones, not every one. The sample consists of 49,000 or so clones, roughly 93% of them appearing once. Sequenced here: CD4+ T cells from peripheral blood mononuclear cells, sampled in the second trimester of pregnancy. The receptors were gathered from a female donor in good health, enrolled as a control in a pregnancy study.

The chain combines TRBV2 with TRBJ1-1; D remains ambiguous. Germline CDR1 SNHLY, CDR2 FYNNEI. Trimming took off 6 bases at V and 1 base at J, with 12 bases between the two ends. CDR3 size: 14 residues. The CDR3 loop is CASRPFEGNTEAFF. Here the CDR3 DNA reads TGTGCCAGCAGACCTTTCGAGGGGAACACTGAAGCTTTCTTT.

This chain links TRBV19 with TRBJ1-5; 8 bases line up with TRBD1. The V gene end was trimmed by 6 bases and the J gene end by 4 bases; junction bases not matched to a gene: 5. The CDR3 runs 14 residues. Germline V gene data show CDR1 as LNHDA and CDR2 as SQIVND (reference sequence). CDR3 in amino acids: CASRTTGDNQPQHF. The DNA for the CDR3 is TGTGCCAGTAGAACGACAGGGGATAATCAGCCCCAGCATTTT.

V gene TRBV15 combines with J gene TRBJ1-2, with D unresolved. CDR3 size: 14 residues. Germline loops: CDR1 LNHNV, CDR2 YYDKDF (reference sequence). Trimming removed 0 bases from V and 4 bases from J, with 9 bases in between. CDR3 protein: CATSRDKNSYGYTF. As DNA, the CDR3 is TGTGCCACCAGCAGAGATAAAAACAGCTATGGCTACACCTTC.

V and J are TRBV13 and TRBJ1-2; D not resolved. The CDR3 runs 17 residues. The germline CDR1 and CDR2 sequences are PRHDT and FYEKMQ (reference sequence). V gave up 0 bases and J gave up 0 bases, with 14 bases separating them. The CDR3 sequence: CASSLGLWADANYGYTF. DNA of the CDR3: TGTGCCAGCAGCTTAGGCCTCTGGGCAGATGCTAACTATGGCTACACCTTC.

J is TRBJ1-1 and V is TRBV5-5; no definite D call. Germline CDR1 is SGHKS and CDR2 is YYEKEE (reference sequence). The CDR3 runs 13 residues. The ends were cut back, 0 bases at V and 0 bases at J, with 3 bases in the middle. CDR3 sequence (DNA): TGTGCCAGCAGCTTGGCAGTGAACACTGAAGCTTTCTTT. It yields the protein CASSLAVNTEAFF. The full variable domain, rest sourced from reference TRBV5-5 and TRBJ1-1, is DAGVTQSPTHLIKTRGQQVTLRCSPISGHKSVSWYQQVLGQGPQFIFQYYEKEERGRGNFPDRFSARQFPNYSSELNVNALLLGDSALYLCASSLAVNTEAFFGQGTRLTVV.

The chain carries TRBV6-6 and TRBJ2-5; 8 positions agree with TRBD2. This CDR3 spans 13 amino acids. With V trimmed by 5 bases and J by 5 bases, 4 bases remained unmatched. The germline V gene has CDR1 MNHNY and CDR2 SVGAGI (reference sequence). CDR3 amino acids: CASSQRGGETQYF. CDR3 DNA sequence: TGTGCCAGCAGTCAACGGGGGGGGGAGACCCAGTACTTC.

The V gene is TRBV7-9, the J gene TRBJ2-7, with D possibly being TRBD1 (6 bases). V lost 5 bases to trimming and J lost 2 bases, with 16 bases between them. This CDR3 is 15 amino acids long. Per germline, CDR1 SEHNR and CDR2 FQNEAQ (reference sequence). CDR3 protein: CASSVGDRYPYEQYF. The CDR3, as DNA: TGTGCCAGCAGCGTTGGCGACAGGTACCCCTACGAGCAGTACTTC.

This clone was picked up a small number of times. The rearrangement joins TRBV19 to TRBJ1-2; 7 bases are shared with TRBD1. V lost 4 bases and J lost 8; bases outside the gene matches: 10. The CDR3 loop spans 14 amino acids. Germline CDR1 reads LNHDA; CDR2 reads SQIVND (reference sequence). The DNA for the CDR3 is TGTGCCAGTAGTACAAGACAGGGAGAGCGGGGCTACACCTTC. This codes for CASSTRQGERGYTF.

The CDR3 region has the DNA TGTGCCAGCGGGGGGACTAGGAGCTCCTACAATGAGCAGTTCTTC. This sequence encodes CASGGTRSSYNEQFF. The chain couples TRBV7-2 to TRBJ2-1, with 8 bases identical to TRBD2. The CDR3 contains 15 residues. Losses at the gene ends were 8 bases for V and 0 bases for J; bases not matched to a gene: 6. Germline assignment: CDR1 SGHTA and CDR2 FQGNSA.

The J gene is TRBJ2-1, the V gene TRBV7-9; the D gene is possibly TRBD1 (6 bases). The germline V gene has CDR1 SEHNR and CDR2 FQNEAQ (reference sequence). This CDR3 comprises 15 residues. V was cut by 5 bases and J by 0 bases, with 11 bases left in between. The CDR3 is CASSARGSSYNEQFF. CDR3 coding DNA: TGTGCCAGCAGCGCTAGGGGGAGCTCCTACAATGAGCAGTTCTTC.

This clone was found once. V gene TRBV30 combines with J gene TRBJ1-5; 7 nucleotides align to TRBD1. J gave up 4 bases and V 5 bases, and 8 bases lay outside the gene matches. CDR1 GTSNPN and CDR2 SVGIG come from the germline V gene (reference sequence). The CDR3 is 14 amino acids. CDR3 region: CAWGAGQPNQPQHF. The CDR3 bases are TGTGCCTGGGGGGCGGGACAGCCTAATCAGCCCCAGCATTTT.

This chain links TRBV7-3 with TRBJ2-1; D perhaps matches TRBD2 (6 bases). Germline CDR1 SGHTA, CDR2 FQGTGA. This CDR3 has 15 amino acids. V lost 5 bases to trimming and J lost 6 bases, with 17 bases between them. CDR3 region: CASSPPAGMGNEQFF. In DNA, the CDR3 is TGTGCCAGCAGCCCCCCGGCGGGGATGGGCAATGAGCAGTTCTTC.

This rearrangement joins TRBV7-2 to TRBJ2-6; a possible D gene is TRBD1 (5 bases). Germline CDR1 reads SGHTA; CDR2 reads FQGNSA. CDR3 length: 17 residues. Trimming took 4 bases from V and 0 from J, leaving 13 bases between them. CDR3 bases: TGTGCCAGCAGCTCACGCAGGGCTAGCTCTGGGGCCAACGTCCTGACTTTC. This translates into CASSSRRASSGANVLTF.

The chain has TRBV7-3 and TRBJ1-6; D possibly corresponds to TRBD1 (6 bases). There are 16 residues in the CDR3. The V gene's germline CDR1 is SGHTA and CDR2 FQGTGA. The V gene lost 5 bases and the J gene lost 1 base, with 12 bases spanning the gap. CDR3 amino acids: CASSQDRRSYNSPLHF. DNA of the CDR3: TGTGCCAGCAGCCAAGACAGGCGATCCTATAATTCACCCCTCCACTTT.

This chain connects TRBV7-3 to TRBJ2-1; tentative D call: TRBD2 (6 bases). The CDR3 covers 15 residues. Germline values: CDR1 SGHTA, CDR2 FQGTGA. V was cut by 10 bases and J by 5 bases, with 21 bases left in between. CDR3 region: CAIKGRRRDDNEQFF. The CDR3 DNA follows: TGTGCCATCAAGGGGCGGCGGAGGGATGACAATGAGCAGTTCTTC. The whole variable domain, remainder taken from reference TRBV7-3 and TRBJ2-1, is GAGVSQTPSNKVTEKGKYVELRCDPISGHTALYWYRQSLGQGPEFLIYFQGTGAADDSGLPNDRFFAVRPEGSVSTLKIQRTERGDSAVYLCAIKGRRRDDNEQFFGPGTRLTVL.

The V gene is TRBV27, the J gene TRBJ1-1, with 7 bases matching TRBD1. Germline V lookup: CDR1 MNHEY, CDR2 SMNVEV (reference sequence). The junction had 4 bases not matched to a gene; V was cut back by 3 bases and J by 6 bases. CDR3 length: 13 amino acids. The CDR3 loop reads CASSFTQGAEAFF. CDR3 DNA sequence: TGTGCCAGCAGTTTTACCCAGGGGGCTGAAGCTTTCTTT.

The J gene is TRBJ2-7, the V gene TRBV30; possibly TRBD1 for D (5 bases). CDR1 is GTSNPN, CDR2 SVGIG, per germline (reference sequence). The germline V and J ends were trimmed by 4 bases and 9 bases, with 19 bases remaining between them. This CDR3 comprises 13 residues. This chain's CDR3 is CAWTLRQIVSQYF. In nucleotides, the CDR3 is TGTGCCTGGACCTTACGACAGATAGTATCGCAGTACTTC.

V is TRBV25-1 and J is TRBJ2-7; unclear D gene. Deletions cut 1 base from V and 7 bases from J, with 11 bases between. The germline V gene has CDR1 MGHDK and CDR2 SYGVNS. The CDR3 is 13 residues long. The CDR3 DNA reads as TGTGCCAGCAGTGAATCTTGGTCTCAGGAGCAGTACTTC. Its translation is CASSESWSQEQYF.

J is TRBJ2-7 and V is TRBV5-1; D may be TRBD1 (6 bases). Deletions cut 3 bases from V and 1 base from J, with 17 bases between. Per the germline V gene, CDR1 is SGHRS and CDR2 is YFSETQ. The CDR3 runs to 16 residues. The CDR3 nucleotides are TGCGCCAGCAGCTCAGGACAGTCTTCCTCTTCCTACGAGCAGTACTTC. Translation: CASSSGQSSSSYEQYF.

The chain employs TRBV5-1 and TRBJ2-7; 7 bases fit TRBD2. With 4 bases clipped from V and 7 bases from J, the junction kept 11 bases outside the gene matches. This CDR3 has 14 residues. From germline, CDR1 is SGHRS and CDR2 YFSETQ. In DNA, the CDR3 is TGCGCCAGCAGCCCCTCTGGGGGGGGTCAAGAGCAGTACTTC. It is translated as CASSPSGGGQEQYF.

This clone appeared once. The chain links TRBV5-1 to TRBJ1-1; 8 bases are a match to TRBD1. This CDR3 has 14 residues. From germline, CDR1 is SGHRS and CDR2 YFSETQ. V trimming: 4 bases; J trimming: 8 bases; junction bases outside the gene matches: 10. Here the CDR3 DNA reads TGCGCCAGCAGCAGTTCCAACAGGGGGACCGAAGCTTTCTTT. This encodes CASSSSNRGTEAFF.